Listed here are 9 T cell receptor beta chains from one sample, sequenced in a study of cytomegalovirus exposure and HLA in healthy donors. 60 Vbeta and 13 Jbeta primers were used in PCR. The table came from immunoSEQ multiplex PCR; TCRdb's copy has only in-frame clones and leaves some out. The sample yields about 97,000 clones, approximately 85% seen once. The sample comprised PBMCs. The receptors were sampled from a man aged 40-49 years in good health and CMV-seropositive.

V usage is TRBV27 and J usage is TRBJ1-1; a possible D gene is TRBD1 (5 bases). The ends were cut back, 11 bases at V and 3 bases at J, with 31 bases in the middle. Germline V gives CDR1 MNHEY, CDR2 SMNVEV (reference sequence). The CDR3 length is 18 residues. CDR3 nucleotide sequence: TGTGCCTCCCGCAGGGTTATGGGGGGAATGGGATGGGACACTGAAGCTTTCTTT. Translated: CASRRVMGGMGWDTEAFF.

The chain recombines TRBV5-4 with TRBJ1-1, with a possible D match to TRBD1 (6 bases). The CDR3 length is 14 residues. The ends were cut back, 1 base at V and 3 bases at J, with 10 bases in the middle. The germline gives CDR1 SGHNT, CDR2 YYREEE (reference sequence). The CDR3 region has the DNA TGTGCCAGCAGCTTGTCAGGGGCGTACACTGAAGCTTTCTTT. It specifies CASSLSGAYTEAFF.

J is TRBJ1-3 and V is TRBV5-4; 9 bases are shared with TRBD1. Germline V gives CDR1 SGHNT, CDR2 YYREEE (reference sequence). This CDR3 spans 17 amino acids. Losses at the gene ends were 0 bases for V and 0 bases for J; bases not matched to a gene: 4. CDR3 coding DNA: TGTGCCAGCAGCTTGGGGCGGACAGGGGTCTCTGGAAACACCATATATTTT. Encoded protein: CASSLGRTGVSGNTIYF.

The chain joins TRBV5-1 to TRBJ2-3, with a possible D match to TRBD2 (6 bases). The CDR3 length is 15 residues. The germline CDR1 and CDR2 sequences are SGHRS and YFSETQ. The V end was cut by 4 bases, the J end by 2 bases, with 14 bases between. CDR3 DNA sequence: TGCGCCAGCAGCGCGGGAAGCGCTAACACAGATACGCAGTATTTT. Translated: CASSAGSANTDTQYF.

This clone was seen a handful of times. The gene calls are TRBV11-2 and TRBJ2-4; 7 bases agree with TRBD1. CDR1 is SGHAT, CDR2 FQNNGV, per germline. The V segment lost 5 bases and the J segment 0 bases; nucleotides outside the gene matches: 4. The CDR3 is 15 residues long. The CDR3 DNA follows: TGTGCCAGCAGCCGTGGACAGGTAGCCAAAAACATTCAGTACTTC. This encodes CASSRGQVAKNIQYF. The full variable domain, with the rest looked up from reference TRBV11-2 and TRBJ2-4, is EAGVAQSPRYKIIEKRQSVAFWCNPISGHATLYWYQQILGQGPKLLIQFQNNGVVDDSQLPKDRFSAERLKGVDSTLKIQPAKLEDSAVYLCASSRGQVAKNIQYFGAGTRLSVL.

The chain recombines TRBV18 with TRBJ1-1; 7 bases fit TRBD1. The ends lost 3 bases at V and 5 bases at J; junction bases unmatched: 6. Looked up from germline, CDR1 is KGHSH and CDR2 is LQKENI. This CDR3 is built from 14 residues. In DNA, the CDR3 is TGTGCCAGCTCACCTACAGGGGACGGAACTGAAGCTTTCTTT. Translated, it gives CASSPTGDGTEAFF.

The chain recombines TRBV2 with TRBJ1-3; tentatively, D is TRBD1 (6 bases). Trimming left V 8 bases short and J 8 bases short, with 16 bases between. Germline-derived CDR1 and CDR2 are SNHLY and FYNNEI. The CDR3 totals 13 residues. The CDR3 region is CASRTERGDTIYF. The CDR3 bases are TGTGCCAGCCGGACAGAAAGGGGAGACACCATATATTTT.

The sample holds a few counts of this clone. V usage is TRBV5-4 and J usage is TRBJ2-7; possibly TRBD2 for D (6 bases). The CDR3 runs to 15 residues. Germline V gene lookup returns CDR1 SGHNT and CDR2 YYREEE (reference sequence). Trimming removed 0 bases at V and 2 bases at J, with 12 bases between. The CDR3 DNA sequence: TGTGCCAGCAGCTTGGGCGGGACCGGTACCTACGAGCAGTACTTC. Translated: CASSLGGTGTYEQYF.

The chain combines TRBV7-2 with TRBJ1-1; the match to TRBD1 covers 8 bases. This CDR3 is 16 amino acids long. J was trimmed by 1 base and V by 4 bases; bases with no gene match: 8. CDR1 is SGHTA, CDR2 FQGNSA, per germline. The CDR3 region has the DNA TGTGCCAGCAGCTCCGGCAGGGGGACAGGGAACACTGAAGCTTTCTTT. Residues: CASSSGRGTGNTEAFF.